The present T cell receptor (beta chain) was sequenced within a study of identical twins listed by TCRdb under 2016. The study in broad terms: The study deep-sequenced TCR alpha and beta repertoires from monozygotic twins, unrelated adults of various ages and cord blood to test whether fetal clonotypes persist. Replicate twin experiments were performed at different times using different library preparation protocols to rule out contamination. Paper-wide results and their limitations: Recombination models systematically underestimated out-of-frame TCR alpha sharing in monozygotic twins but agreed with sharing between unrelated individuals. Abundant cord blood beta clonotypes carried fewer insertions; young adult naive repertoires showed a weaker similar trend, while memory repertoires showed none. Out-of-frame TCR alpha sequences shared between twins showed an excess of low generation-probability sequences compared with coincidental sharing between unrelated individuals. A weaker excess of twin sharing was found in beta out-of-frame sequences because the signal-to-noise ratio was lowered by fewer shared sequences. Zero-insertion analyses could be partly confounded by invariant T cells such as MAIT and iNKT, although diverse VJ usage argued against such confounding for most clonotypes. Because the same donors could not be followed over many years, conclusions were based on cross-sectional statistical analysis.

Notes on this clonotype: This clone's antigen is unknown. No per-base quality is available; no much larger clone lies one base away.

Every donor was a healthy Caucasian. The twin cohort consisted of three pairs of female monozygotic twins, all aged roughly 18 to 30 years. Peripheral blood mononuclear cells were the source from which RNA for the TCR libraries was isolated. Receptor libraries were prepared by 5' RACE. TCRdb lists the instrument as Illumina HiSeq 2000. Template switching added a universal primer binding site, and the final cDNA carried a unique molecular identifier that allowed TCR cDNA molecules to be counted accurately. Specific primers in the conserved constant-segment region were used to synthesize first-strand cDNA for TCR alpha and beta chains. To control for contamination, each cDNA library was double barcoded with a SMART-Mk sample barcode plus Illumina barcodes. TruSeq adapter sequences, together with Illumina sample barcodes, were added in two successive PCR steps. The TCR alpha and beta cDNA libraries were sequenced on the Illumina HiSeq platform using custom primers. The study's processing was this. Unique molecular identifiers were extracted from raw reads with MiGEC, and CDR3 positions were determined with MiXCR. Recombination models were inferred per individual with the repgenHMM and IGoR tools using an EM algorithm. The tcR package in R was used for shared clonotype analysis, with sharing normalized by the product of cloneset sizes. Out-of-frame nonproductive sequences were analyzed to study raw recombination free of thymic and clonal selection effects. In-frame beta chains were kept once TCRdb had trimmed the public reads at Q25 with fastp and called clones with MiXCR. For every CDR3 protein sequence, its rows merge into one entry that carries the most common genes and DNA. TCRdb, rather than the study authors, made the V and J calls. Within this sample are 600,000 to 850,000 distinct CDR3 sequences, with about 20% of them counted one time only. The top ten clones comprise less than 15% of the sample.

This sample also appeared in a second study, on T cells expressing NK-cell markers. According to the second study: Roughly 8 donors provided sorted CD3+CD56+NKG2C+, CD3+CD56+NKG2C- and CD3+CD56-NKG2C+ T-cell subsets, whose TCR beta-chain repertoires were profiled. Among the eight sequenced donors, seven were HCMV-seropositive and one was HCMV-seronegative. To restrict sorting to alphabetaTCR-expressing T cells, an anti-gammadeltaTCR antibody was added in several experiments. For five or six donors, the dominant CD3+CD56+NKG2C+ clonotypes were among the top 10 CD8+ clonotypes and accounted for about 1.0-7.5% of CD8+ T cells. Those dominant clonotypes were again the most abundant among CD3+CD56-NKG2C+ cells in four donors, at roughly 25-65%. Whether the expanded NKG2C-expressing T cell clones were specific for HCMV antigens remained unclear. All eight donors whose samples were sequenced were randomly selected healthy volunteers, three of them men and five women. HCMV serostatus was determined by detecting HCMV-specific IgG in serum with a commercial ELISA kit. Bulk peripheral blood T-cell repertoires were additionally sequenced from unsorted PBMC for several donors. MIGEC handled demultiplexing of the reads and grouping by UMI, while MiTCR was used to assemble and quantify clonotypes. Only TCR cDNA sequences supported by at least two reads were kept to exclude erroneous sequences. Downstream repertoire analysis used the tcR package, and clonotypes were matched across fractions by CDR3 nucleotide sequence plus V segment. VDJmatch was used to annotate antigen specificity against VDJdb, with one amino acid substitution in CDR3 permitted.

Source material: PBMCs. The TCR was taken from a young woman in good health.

The DNA sequence follows: TGCAGTGCTAGTCGGTCAGGGTTCTCCTACGAGCAGTACTTC. Its amino acids are CSASRSGFSYEQYF. In this chain, TRBV20-1 is recombined with TRBJ2-7, with TRBD1 tentatively as D gene (5 bases match). The germline V gene (reference sequence) provides CDR1 DFQATT and CDR2 SNEGSKA. Trimming at the junction amounts to 3 bases on V and 0 bases on J, and the germline ends lie 12 bases apart. Measured from the cysteine to the phenylalanine, the CDR3 is 14 residues long. Left in the record is the CDR3 DNA by itself, 42 bases read in frame from the first base.